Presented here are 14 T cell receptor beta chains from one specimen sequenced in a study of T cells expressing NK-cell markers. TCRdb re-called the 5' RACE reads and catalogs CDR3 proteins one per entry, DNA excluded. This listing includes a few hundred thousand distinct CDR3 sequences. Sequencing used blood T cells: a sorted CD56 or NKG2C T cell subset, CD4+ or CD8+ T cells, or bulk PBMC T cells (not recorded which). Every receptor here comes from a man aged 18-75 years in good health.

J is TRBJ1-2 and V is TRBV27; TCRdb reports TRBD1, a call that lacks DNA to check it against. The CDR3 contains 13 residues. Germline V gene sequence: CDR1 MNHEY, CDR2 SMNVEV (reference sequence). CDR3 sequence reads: CASRTGGNYGYTF.

CDR3 residues: CSARVFSGGSTDTQYF. The chain employs TRBV20-1 and TRBJ2-3; TCRdb outputs TRBD2, but without DNA this stays unchecked. The CDR3 covers 16 residues. The germline V gene encodes CDR1 DFQATT and CDR2 SNEGSKA (reference sequence).

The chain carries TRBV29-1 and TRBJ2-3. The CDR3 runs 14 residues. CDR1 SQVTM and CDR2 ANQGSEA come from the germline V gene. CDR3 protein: CSVDGAVLTDTQYF.

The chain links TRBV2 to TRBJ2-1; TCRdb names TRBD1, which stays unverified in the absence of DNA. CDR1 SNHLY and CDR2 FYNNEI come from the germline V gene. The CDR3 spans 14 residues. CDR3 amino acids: CASSRWTGGYEQFF.

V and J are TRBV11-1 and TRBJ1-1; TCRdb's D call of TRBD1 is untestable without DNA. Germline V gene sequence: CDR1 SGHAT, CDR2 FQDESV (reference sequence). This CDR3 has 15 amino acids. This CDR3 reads CASSPWTGRGTEAFF.

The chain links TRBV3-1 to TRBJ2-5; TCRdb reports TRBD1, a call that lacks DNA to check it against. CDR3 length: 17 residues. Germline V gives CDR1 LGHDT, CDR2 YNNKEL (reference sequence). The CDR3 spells CASNMPGTGGYQETQYF.

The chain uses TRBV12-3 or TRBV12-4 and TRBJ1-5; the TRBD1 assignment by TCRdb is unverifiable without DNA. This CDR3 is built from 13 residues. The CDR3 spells CASSLASRDAQHF.

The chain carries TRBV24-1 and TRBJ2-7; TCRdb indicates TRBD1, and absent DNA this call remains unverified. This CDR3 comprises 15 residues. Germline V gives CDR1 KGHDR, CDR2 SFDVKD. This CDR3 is CATSDFSRGAYEQYF.

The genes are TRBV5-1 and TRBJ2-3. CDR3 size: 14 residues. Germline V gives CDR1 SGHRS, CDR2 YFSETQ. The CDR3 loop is CASSEQTLLDTQYF.

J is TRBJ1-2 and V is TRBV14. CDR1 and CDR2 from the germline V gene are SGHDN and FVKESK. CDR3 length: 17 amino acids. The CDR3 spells CASSQGLGFPAYSGYTF. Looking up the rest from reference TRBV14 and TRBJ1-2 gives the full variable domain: EAGVTQFPSHSVIEKGQTVTLRCDPISGHDNLYWYRRVMGKEIKFLLHFVKESKQDESGMPNNRFLAERTGGTYSTLKVQPAELEDSGVYFCASSQGLGFPAYSGYTFGSGTRLTVV.

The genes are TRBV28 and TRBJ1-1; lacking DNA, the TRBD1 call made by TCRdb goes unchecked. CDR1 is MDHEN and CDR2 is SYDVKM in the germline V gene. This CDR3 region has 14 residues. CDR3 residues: CASSSTGTNTEAFF.

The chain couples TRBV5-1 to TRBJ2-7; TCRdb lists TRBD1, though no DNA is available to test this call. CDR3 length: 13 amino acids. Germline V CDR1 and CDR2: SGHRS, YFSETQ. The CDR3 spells CASSLVDRGTEYF.

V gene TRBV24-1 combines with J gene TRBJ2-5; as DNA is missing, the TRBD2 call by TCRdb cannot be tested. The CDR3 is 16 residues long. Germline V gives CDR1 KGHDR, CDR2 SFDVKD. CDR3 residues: CATSGARGVHQETQYF.

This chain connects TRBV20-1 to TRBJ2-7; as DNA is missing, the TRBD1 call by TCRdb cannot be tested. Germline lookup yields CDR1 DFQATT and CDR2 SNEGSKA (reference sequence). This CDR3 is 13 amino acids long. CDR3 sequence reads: CSGLTGGLHEQYF.